This entry concerns a single T cell receptor (delta chain). This clone was found a few times. The antigen it binds to is not known. One base separates it from a far larger clone, so it is likely a read error. Other DNA sequences of this sample code for an identical CDR3. The library was generated by RT-PCR. TCRdb records Illumina MiSeq as the sequencer. TCRdb processed the public reads again with the CATT caller, after which rows with matching DNA were combined. The sample table contains 1,200 or so delta-chain clones; only one count was recorded for approximately 2.4% of them. Jointly, the top ten make up approximately 32% of the sample. The sample originates from a study of gamma-delta T cells after stem cell transplantation (dated by TCRdb to 2016 to 2017). This clonotype originated in a human donor. It is not recorded whose cells these are; they may come from a transplant donor. Sequenced input: gamma-delta T cells.

The CDR3 protein: CACDRLTSKSLTAQLFF. The DNA reads as follows: TGTGCCTGTGATCGACTGACTTCCAAATCTTTGACAGCACAACTCTTCTTT. The receptor chain draws on TRDV2 and TRDJ2; TRDD2 is perhaps the D gene, given 5 matching bases. CDR1 and CDR2, per the germline V gene, are GEAIGNYY and EKD. The CDR3 measures 17 amino acids from cysteine to phenylalanine. The entry retains the CDR3 DNA only, 51 bases that are in frame from base 1. Trimming at the junction amounts to 4 bases on V and 0 bases on J, and the germline ends lie 17 bases apart.